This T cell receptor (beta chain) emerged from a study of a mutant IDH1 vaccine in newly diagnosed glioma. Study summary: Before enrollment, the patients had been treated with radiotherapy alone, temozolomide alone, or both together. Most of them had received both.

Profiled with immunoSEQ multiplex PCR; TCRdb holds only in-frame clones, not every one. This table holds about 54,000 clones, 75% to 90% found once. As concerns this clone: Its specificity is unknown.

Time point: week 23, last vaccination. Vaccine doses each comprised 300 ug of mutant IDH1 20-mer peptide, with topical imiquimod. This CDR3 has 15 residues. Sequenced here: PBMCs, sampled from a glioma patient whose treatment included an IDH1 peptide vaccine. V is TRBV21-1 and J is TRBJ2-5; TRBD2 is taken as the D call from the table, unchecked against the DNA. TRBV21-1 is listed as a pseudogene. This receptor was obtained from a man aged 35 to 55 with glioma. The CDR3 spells CASSNPPSGQETQYF. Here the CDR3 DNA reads TGTGCCAGCAGCAACCCCCCTAGCGGGCAAGAGACCCAGTACTTC.